A selection of T cell receptor beta chains follows, all from one sample in a study of post-analysis software for immune sequencing data. TCRdb recomputed calls from the PCR reads with MiXCR, one row per CDR3 protein. The sample records about 770,000 distinct CDR3 sequences, about 45% being singletons. Sequenced material: blood. These receptor sequences come from a girl between 5 and 17 years old with multiple sclerosis. The conserved cysteine and the conserved F or W are not part of the CDR3 here. The D gene is left open where the match is weak.

TRBV20-1,TRBD2,-,SARVSGRDNEQY
TRBV10-2,-,TRBJ2-6,TSSFGDSGANVLT
TRBV27,-,TRBJ2-1,ASGSGTYNEQF
TRBV24-1,-,TRBJ2-7,ATSDFSGEQY
TRBV4-3,-,-,ASSPGPRNRTYEQY
TRBV7-2,TRBD2,TRBJ2-5,ASSLRTSRETQY
TRBV7-3,TRBD1,TRBJ1-1,ASSRNPQGLAF
TRBV20-1,-,TRBJ2-1,SARGETYNEQF
TRBV5-1,-,TRBJ1-5,ASSLEGQSNQPQH
TRBV7-9,TRBD1,TRBJ2-7,ASIPTGTGGFEQY
TRBV5-6,TRBD1,TRBJ1-2,ASSSAGGDGYT
TRBV5-1,-,TRBJ2-4,ASSPTTETPTRY
TRBV5-1,-,TRBJ2-3,ASSLPGCERDTQY
TRBV24-1,TRBD1,TRBJ2-5,ATSDPRQGGSAETQY
TRBV12-3/TRBV12-4,TRBD2,TRBJ2-3,ASSHQLAVITDTQY
TRBV12-3/TRBV12-4,-,TRBJ2-7,ASSFPSSSYEQY
TRBV29-1,TRBD2,TRBJ2-5,SALGLAGGVSQETQY
TRBV5-1,-,TRBJ1-5,ASSLEGEWGQPQH
TRBV6-5,TRBD1,TRBJ2-4,ASSWAPGGNIQY
TRBV7-2,TRBD1,TRBJ1-2,ASSLVEGTGTLRGYT
TRBV20-1,TRBD1,TRBJ2-7,SADRDRGDEQY
TRBV10-3,-,TRBJ1-4,AISETTEGEKLF
TRBV6-4,-,TRBJ2-7,ASSESADSYYEQY
TRBV20-1,-,TRBJ2-7,SARDGQGSYEQY
TRBV6-6,TRBD2,TRBJ2-3,ASRSSGATTDTQY
TRBV6-1,-,TRBJ1-4,ASSDLRPDGEKLF
TRBV6-1,-,TRBJ1-6,ASSEVLTVDSPLH
TRBV27,TRBD1,TRBJ1-2,ASSFSGQGAGYGYT
TRBV4-1,TRBD1,TRBJ1-1,ASSQDGQGLMNTEAF
TRBV10-3,-,TRBJ2-1,ATYEGRENNEQF
TRBV2,-,TRBJ2-5,ADRDQETQY
TRBV11-2,-,TRBJ2-3,ASSLWVQDTQY
TRBV4-1,TRBD1,TRBJ2-7,ASSQAGTGSYEQY
TRBV7-3,TRBD2,TRBJ2-1,ASSPRLAGGNEQF
TRBV15,-,TRBJ2-1,ATSPEFYNEQF
TRBV20-1,TRBD2,TRBJ2-3,SARDQVRLAGTQY
TRBV27,-,TRBJ1-2,ASSPSGTHYGYT
TRBV6-5,-,TRBJ1-2,ASSRRVGGYT
TRBV12-3/TRBV12-4,-,TRBJ2-7,ASSHGSPGEQY
TRBV20-1,-,TRBJ1-6,SARGTRDSPLH
TRBV19,-,TRBJ2-1,ASSIAIGTYNEQF
TRBV29-1,-,TRBJ1-1,SDRGQTEAF
TRBV6-5,-,TRBJ2-5,ASSYSWVGQETQY
TRBV2,-,-,ASSERSSPPFEQY
TRBV6-2/TRBV6-3,TRBD2,TRBJ2-3,EGLAGPHTQY
TRBV5-1,-,TRBJ2-1,ASSPGTIGHNEQF
TRBV4-2,-,TRBJ1-6,ASSQDGGFDSPLH
TRBV20-1,TRBD1,TRBJ2-1,SATDRVFVDEQF
TRBV19,-,TRBJ1-5,ASSPTRELSQPQH
TRBV11-1,-,TRBJ2-5,ASSLGAYEQETQY
TRBV20-1,-,TRBJ2-1,SARDGGRGRGEQF
TRBV20-1,-,TRBJ2-1,SARIHDNEQF
TRBV12-3/TRBV12-4,-,TRBJ2-1,ASGTSGSGYNEQF
TRBV6-1,TRBD2,TRBJ2-1,ASSPPFGLEAGNEQF
TRBV2,TRBD2,TRBJ2-5,ASSGTSGRYQETQY
TRBV6-5,-,TRBJ2-3,ASSYSSGSTDTQY
TRBV6-5,TRBD2,TRBJ2-1,ASSYLSGRRLGSYNEQF
TRBV18,-,TRBJ1-1,ASSAKRTVWPTEAF
TRBV6-1,TRBD2,TRBJ2-4,ASSEEVMAGGVAKNIQY